The rows below give T cell receptor beta chains drawn from one sample of a study of human T cells and chemical hapten exposure. One entry per CDR3 protein, called by TCRdb with MiXCR from the RACE reads. This sample has some 350,000 distinct CDR3 sequences, with around 6.9% found just once. The specimen was whole blood, collected in connection with sensitization to the hapten diphenylcyclopropenone (DPC). These TCRs come from a woman aged 18-30 years with alopecia areata. Some clones in this sample may be carry-over from other donors' samples. CDR3s include the opening cysteine and the closing phenylalanine or tryptophan. The D gene is left open where the match is weak. Clone size is not always given. Where it is, it says once, few, many or a class for expanded clones.

j_gene | v_gene | d_gene | abundance | CDR3aa | CDR3nt
TRBJ2-3 | TRBV7-2 | . | few | CASSPSYLNTDTQYF | TGTGCCAGCAGCCCCTCGTACTTAAACACAGATACGCAGTATTTT
TRBJ1-1 | TRBV29-1 | . | many | CSVPAENTEAFF | TGCAGCGTCCCTGCAGAAAACACTGAAGCTTTCTTT
TRBJ1-4 | TRBV7-9 | . | . | CASSLEEGGSTNEKLFF | TGTGCCAGCAGCTTAGAGGAAGGGGGTTCGACTAATGAAAAACTGTTTTTT
TRBJ1-4 | TRBV7-9 | . | few | CASSLARAVNEKLFF | TGTGCCAGCAGCTTAGCGCGCGCGGTTAATGAAAAACTGTTTTTT
TRBJ2-7 | TRBV28 | . | . | CASSVIYEQYF | TGTGCCAGCAGCGTCATCTACGAGCAGTACTTC
TRBJ2-3 | TRBV3-1 | . | few | CASSLGAGSPDTQYF | TGTGCCAGCAGCCTCGGGGCAGGAAGTCCAGATACGCAGTATTTT
TRBJ1-1 | TRBV12-3/TRBV12-4 | . | many | CASSPGQGLRGTEAFF | TGTGCCAGCAGTCCCGGGCAGGGGCTTAGGGGCACTGAAGCTTTCTTT
TRBJ1-1 | TRBV6-5 | . | few | CASSKTQVNTEAFF | TGTGCCAGCAGTAAAACTCAGGTTAACACTGAAGCTTTCTTT
TRBJ2-7 | TRBV6-2/TRBV6-3 | . | many | CASSAQVVRDEQYF | TGTGCCAGCAGTGCACAGGTCGTTCGGGACGAGCAGTACTTC
TRBJ2-7 | TRBV5-1 | TRBD1 | few | CASSLGLSRTGAHEQYF | TGCGCCAGCAGCTTGGGTCTATCCCGGACAGGGGCCCACGAGCAGTACTTC
TRBJ2-4 | TRBV6-6 | TRBD1 | many | CASSQGTGVAKNIQYF | TGTGCCAGCAGTCAAGGGACAGGGGTGGCCAAAAACATTCAGTACTTC
TRBJ1-1 | TRBV4-2 | . | few | CASSQDRGGTEAFF | TGTGCCAGCAGCCAAGATAGGGGGGGCACTGAAGCTTTCTTT
TRBJ2-3 | TRBV12-3/TRBV12-4 | TRBD1 | many | CASRGDSPGPDTQYF | TGTGCCAGCAGAGGGGACAGCCCTGGGCCAGATACGCAGTATTTT
TRBJ1-2 | TRBV20-1 | . | many | CSARKVSSLDGYTF | TGCAGTGCTAGAAAGGTCAGCTCCCTCGATGGCTACACCTTC
TRBJ2-3 | TRBV5-1 | TRBD2 | many | CASSLGLAGPTDTQYF | TGCGCCAGCAGCTTGGGACTAGCGGGGCCCACAGATACGCAGTATTTT
TRBJ2-3 | TRBV29-1 | . | many | CSVERGVNTDTQYF | TGCAGCGTTGAAAGAGGGGTAAACACAGATACGCAGTATTTT
TRBJ2-5 | TRBV7-2 | TRBD1 | . | CASSLTGRAETQYF | TGTGCCAGCAGCTTGACAGGGCGGGCGGAGACCCAGTACTTC
TRBJ1-1 | TRBV28 | . | . | CASSMPSASAATEAFF | TGTGCCAGCAGTATGCCCTCAGCCTCAGCGGCCACTGAAGCTTTCTTT
TRBJ1-2 | TRBV6-5 | . | many | CASSYSTGNYGYTF | TGTGCCAGCAGTTATTCCACAGGGAACTATGGCTACACCTTC
TRBJ1-1 | TRBV7-3 | . | . | CASSPWGGDSTEAFF | TGTGCCAGCAGCCCCTGGGGGGGCGACAGCACTGAAGCTTTCTTT
TRBJ1-2 | TRBV5-6 | . | few | CASSHLRNYGYTF | TGTGCCAGCAGCCACTTACGAAACTATGGCTACACCTTC
TRBJ2-1 | TRBV12-3/TRBV12-4 | . | . | CASSSHGNYNEQFF | TGTGCCAGCAGTTCACACGGAAACTACAATGAGCAGTTCTTC
TRBJ1-6 | TRBV6-5 | TRBD1 | . | CASSRQGIRSPLHF | TGTGCCAGCAGCCGACAGGGGATCCGTTCACCCCTCCACTTT
TRBJ1-1 | TRBV29-1 | . | few | CSVVETGNTEAFF | TGCAGCGTTGTCGAGACAGGGAACACTGAAGCTTTCTTT
TRBJ2-3 | TRBV29-1 | TRBD1 | few | CSPRQGDTQYF | TGCAGCCCAAGACAGGGGGATACGCAGTATTTT
TRBJ1-2 | TRBV7-9 | . | few | CASSLAFGNYGYTF | TGTGCCAGCAGCTTAGCGTTCGGTAACTATGGCTACACCTTC
TRBJ1-5 | TRBV7-2 | TRBD1 | . | CASSLEGQTNQPQHF | TGTGCCAGCAGCTTAGAGGGACAGACAAATCAGCCCCAGCATTTT
TRBJ1-1 | TRBV5-1 | . | . | CASSLGLQGAYTEAFF | TGCGCCAGCAGCCTAGGACTACAGGGCGCGTACACTGAAGCTTTCTTT
TRBJ1-6 | TRBV20-1 | . | few | CSASLAGAGNSPLHF | TGCAGTGCTAGTCTCGCGGGGGCCGGGAATTCACCCCTCCACTTT
TRBJ1-5 | TRBV20-1 | . | few | CSARANEVSNQPQHF | TGCAGTGCTAGAGCCAATGAAGTGAGCAATCAGCCCCAGCATTTT